The 16 T cell receptor beta chains listed next were all sequenced from one sample in a study of cytomegalovirus exposure and HLA in healthy donors. The PCR contained 60 Vbeta and 13 Jbeta primers. Here immunoSEQ multiplex PCR was the method, and the copy in TCRdb shows in-frame clones only, minus some. The sample lists around 200,000 clones; around 83% were seen once. The specimen was PBMCs. These receptors all come from a girl aged 10 to 17 in good health and CMV-seronegative.

The genes are TRBV6-5 and TRBJ2-7; D is possibly TRBD2 (5 bases). This CDR3 has 14 amino acids. V was trimmed by 2 bases and J by 7 bases, leaving 15 bases between them. The germline V gene encodes CDR1 MNHEY and CDR2 SVGAGI. CDR3 residues: CASSYEGGVREQYF. The CDR3 DNA sequence: TGTGCCAGCAGTTACGAGGGCGGCGTAAGGGAGCAGTACTTC.

The chain combines TRBV5-5 with TRBJ2-3; D gene uncertain. Deletions cut 4 bases from V and 4 bases from J, with 7 bases between. The CDR3 covers 12 residues. Germline assignment: CDR1 SGHKS and CDR2 YYEKEE (reference sequence). This CDR3 reads CASSPGSDTQYF. The CDR3 DNA sequence: TGTGCCAGCAGCCCCGGTTCAGATACGCAGTATTTT.

The rearrangement joins TRBV9 to TRBJ2-1; 9 nucleotides match TRBD2. CDR3 size: 16 residues. The V gene's germline CDR1 is SGDLS and CDR2 YYNGEE. V was clipped by 2 bases and J by 6 bases; unmatched bases: 9. CDR3 residues: CASSVLSGGSGNEQFF. CDR3 nucleotide sequence: TGTGCCAGCAGCGTCCTCAGCGGGGGGAGTGGCAATGAGCAGTTCTTC.

J is TRBJ2-1 and V is TRBV2, with a possible D match to TRBD1 (5 bases). The V end lost 6 bases, the J end lost 4 bases, and 10 bases lay between the germline ends. The CDR3 spans 13 residues. Germline V gene data show CDR1 as SNHLY and CDR2 as FYNNEI. The DNA for the CDR3 is TGTGCCAGCAGCCGTCAGGGATACAATGAGCAGTTCTTC. This sequence encodes CASSRQGYNEQFF.

The V and J genes are TRBV27 and TRBJ2-7; perhaps TRBD2 as D (5 bases). The CDR3 loop spans 15 amino acids. Trimming shortened V by 2 bases and J by 0 bases, and 11 bases separated the two germline ends. Germline CDR1 is MNHEY and CDR2 is SMNVEV (reference sequence). The CDR3 is CASSLLQRSSYEQYF. DNA for the CDR3: TGTGCCAGCAGTTTACTCCAGCGGAGCTCCTACGAGCAGTACTTC.

A word on this clone: At one end the junction does not follow the germline gene, possibly because of a read error. The J gene is TRBJ2-1, the V gene TRBV14, with 14 bases that match TRBD2. Germline CDR1 reads SGHDN; CDR2 reads FVKESK. The CDR3 has 17 residues. DNA for the CDR3: TGTGCCAGCAGCAAAGAGAGGGGACTAGCGGGAGCCAATGAGCAGTTCTTC. This encodes CASSKERGLAGANEQFF.

This chain connects TRBV10-1 to TRBJ1-5; D perhaps matches TRBD1 (5 bases). The germline CDR1 and CDR2 sequences are WNHNN and SYGVQD (reference sequence). V gave up 6 bases and J gave up 4 bases, with 10 bases separating them. The CDR3 runs to 13 residues. The CDR3 DNA reads TGCGCCAGCAGCGTCCCAGGGAATCAGCCCCAGCATTTT. It yields the protein CASSVPGNQPQHF.

The V and J genes are TRBV30 and TRBJ2-3; 9 positions match TRBD2. Germline CDR1 reads GTSNPN; CDR2 reads SVGIG (reference sequence). Trimming cost V 0 bases and J 4 bases; bases outside gene matches: 8. CDR3 size: 16 residues. The CDR3 sequence is CAWSVLWTSVPDTQYF. The CDR3 nucleotides are TGTGCCTGGAGTGTACTGTGGACTAGCGTCCCAGATACGCAGTATTTT.

This chain uses TRBV5-1 with TRBJ1-3; TRBD1 matches at 10 bases. The CDR3 loop spans 15 amino acids. The J segment lost 2 bases and the V segment lost 4 bases, leaving 3 bases of the junction unmatched. The germline CDR1 and CDR2 sequences are SGHRS and YFSETQ. The CDR3 region has the DNA TGCGCCAGCAGCCACGACAGGGGGCCTGGAAACACCATATATTTT. It encodes CASSHDRGPGNTIYF.

V usage is TRBV30 and J usage is TRBJ1-5, with 9 bases that match TRBD1. CDR3 size: 15 residues. Looked up from germline, CDR1 is GTSNPN and CDR2 is SVGIG (reference sequence). V trimming: 1 base; J trimming: 5 bases; junction bases outside the gene matches: 6. Written as DNA, the CDR3 is TGTGCCTGGAGTGGGCGGACAGGGGATCATCAGCCCCAGCATTTT. Its protein is CAWSGRTGDHQPQHF.

The rearrangement joins TRBV28 to TRBJ2-7, with 7 bases identical to TRBD2. Germline lookup yields CDR1 MDHEN and CDR2 SYDVKM. The V gene end was trimmed by 6 bases and the J gene end by 0 bases; junction bases not matched to a gene: 8. The CDR3 consists of 15 residues. CDR3 DNA sequence: TGTGCCAGCAGAGCCCGGCGGGGGAACTCCTACGAGCAGTACTTC. Amino acid sequence: CASRARRGNSYEQYF.

The rearrangement links TRBV21-1 to TRBJ2-1; TRBD2, as called in the table, went unchecked against the DNA. TRBV21-1 is a pseudogene segment. The CDR3 spans 18 residues. The CDR3 DNA is TGTGCCAGCAGCAAAAGACGGAGCACTAGCGGGTACTACAATGAGCAGTTCTTC. Protein product: CASSKRRSTSGYYNEQFF.

The chain couples TRBV5-5 to TRBJ2-1; D might be TRBD2 (6 bases). Per the germline V gene, CDR1 is SGHKS and CDR2 is YYEKEE (reference sequence). The CDR3 extends over 14 amino acids. Between the trimmed V and J ends, which lost 3 bases and 10 bases, there was a span of 17 bases. In nucleotides, the CDR3 is TGTGCCAGCAGCTACGGAGGAAGGGGAGGCGAGCAGTTCTTC. Translation: CASSYGGRGGEQFF. Combining the CDR3 with reference TRBV5-5 and TRBJ2-1 gives the whole variable domain DAGVTQSPTHLIKTRGQQVTLRCSPISGHKSVSWYQQVLGQGPQFIFQYYEKEERGRGNFPDRFSARQFPNYSSELNVNALLLGDSALYLCASSYGGRGGEQFFGPGTRLTVL.

The chain is built from TRBV29-1 and TRBJ2-1, with 9 bases lining up with TRBD1. CDR1 is SQVTM, CDR2 ANQGSEA, per germline. This CDR3 region has 13 residues. The V segment lost 4 bases and the J segment 2 bases; nucleotides outside the gene matches: 0. The CDR3 region is CSVGQGAYNEQFF. The CDR3 DNA follows: TGCAGCGTTGGACAGGGGGCCTACAATGAGCAGTTCTTC.

This chain links TRBV6-1 with TRBJ2-2, with 15 nucleotides matching TRBD2. After removal of 6 bases from V and 8 bases from J, the junction contained 4 bases not matched to a gene. The germline V gene encodes CDR1 MNHNS and CDR2 SASEGT. CDR3 length: 15 amino acids. The chain's CDR3 is CASRTGTSGRGELFF. In DNA form, the CDR3 reads TGTGCCAGCAGAACCGGGACTAGCGGGAGGGGGGAGCTGTTTTTT.

V gene TRBV2 combines with J gene TRBJ2-7, with 10 bases aligning to TRBD1. The CDR3 consists of 14 residues. The junction had 6 bases not matched to a gene; V was cut back by 8 bases and J by 2 bases. Germline loops: CDR1 SNHLY, CDR2 FYNNEI. In nucleotides, the CDR3 is TGTGCCAGCCGTCCCGGGACAGGGGCCTACGAGCAGTACTTC. The encoded protein is CASRPGTGAYEQYF.